One and the same sample provided the 18 T cell receptor beta chains below, sequenced in a study of cytomegalovirus exposure and HLA in healthy donors. Primers: 60 Vbeta forward and 13 Jbeta reverse. The protocol was immunoSEQ multiplex PCR, while the TCRdb copy is restricted to in-frame clones and leaves out a portion. The table lists about 190,000 clones, approximately 85% of them singletons. Sequences were obtained from PBMCs. All receptors come from a man younger than 30 in good health and CMV-seronegative.

V gene TRBV7-2 combines with J gene TRBJ2-2, with D hard to call. This CDR3 spans 11 amino acids. Per germline, CDR1 SGHTA and CDR2 FQGNSA. Trimming stripped 7 bases from V and 3 bases from J, with 3 bases between. CDR3 protein: CASTYTGELFF. CDR3 sequence (DNA): TGTGCCAGCACCTACACCGGGGAGCTGTTTTTT.

V gene TRBV18 combines with J gene TRBJ1-1, with 9 bases identical to TRBD1. This CDR3 spans 16 amino acids. Looked up from germline, CDR1 is KGHSH and CDR2 is LQKENI. V trimming: 4 bases; J trimming: 3 bases; junction bases outside the gene matches: 9. As DNA, the CDR3 is TGTGCCAGCTCACTGTTGCAGGGACAGGGTTACACTGAAGCTTTCTTT. It encodes CASSLLQGQGYTEAFF. Variable domain in full (rest from reference TRBV18 and TRBJ1-1): NAGVMQNPRHLVRRRGQEARLRCSPMKGHSHVYWYRQLPEEGLKFMVYLQKENIIDESGMPKERFSAEFPKEGPSILRIQQVVRGDSAAYFCASSLLQGQGYTEAFFGQGTRLTVV.

This chain links TRBV19 with TRBJ2-2, with 10 bases fitting TRBD1. Germline V lookup: CDR1 LNHDA, CDR2 SQIVND (reference sequence). The CDR3 sequence is 17 residues long. V lost 3 bases and J lost 5; bases outside the gene matches: 9. The CDR3 here is CASSILPGQGRTGELFF. The CDR3 DNA reads as TGTGCCAGTAGTATTTTACCGGGACAGGGGCGAACCGGGGAGCTGTTTTTT.

The gene calls are TRBV27 and TRBJ2-5, with no clear D. Gene TRBJ2-7 matches the end of the DNA better, so the J call may be wrong. The germline V gene encodes CDR1 MNHEY and CDR2 SMNVEV (reference sequence). The CDR3 is made up of 20 amino acids. CDR3 sequence reads: CASSPRNIYPSDTTSYEQYF. CDR3 in DNA: TGTGCCAGCAGTCCCCGTAATATCTACCCCTCAGACACGACCTCCTACGAGCAGTACTTC.

The CDR3 loop is CASSLVAGFGTEAFF. In nucleotides, the CDR3 is TGCGCCAGCAGCTTGGTGGCAGGGTTTGGCACTGAAGCTTTCTTT. The chain recombines TRBV5-1 with TRBJ1-1, with D maybe TRBD1 (5 bases). Germline V CDR1 and CDR2: SGHRS, YFSETQ. Trimming pared 0 bases from V and 4 bases from J, leaving 13 bases between. The CDR3 has 15 residues.

This clone has only a few counts. The V gene is TRBV5-4, the J gene TRBJ2-7, with TRBD2 identical over 8 bases. The CDR3 has 15 residues. Germline assignment: CDR1 SGHNT and CDR2 YYREEE (reference sequence). V lost 0 bases to trimming and J lost 5 bases; unmatched junction nucleotides: 7. CDR3 DNA sequence: TGTGCCAGCAGCTTGGATAAGCGGGAGTACGACGAGCAGTACTTC. Protein: CASSLDKREYDEQYF.

V usage is TRBV18 and J usage is TRBJ2-3, with 8 bases fitting TRBD2. V lost 5 bases to trimming and J lost 1 base; unmatched junction nucleotides: 5. The CDR3 is made up of 15 amino acids. Germline V gene lookup returns CDR1 KGHSH and CDR2 LQKENI. Written as DNA, the CDR3 is TGTGCCAGCTCATCAGCGGGAGAAGGCACAGATACGCAGTATTTT. This encodes CASSSAGEGTDTQYF. The full variable domain, with the rest looked up from reference TRBV18 and TRBJ2-3, is NAGVMQNPRHLVRRRGQEARLRCSPMKGHSHVYWYRQLPEEGLKFMVYLQKENIIDESGMPKERFSAEFPKEGPSILRIQQVVRGDSAAYFCASSSAGEGTDTQYFGPGTRLTVL.

The chain joins TRBV29-1 to TRBJ2-1; TRBD2 aligns across 7 bases. Trimming at V came to 2 bases and at J to 13 bases, leaving 11 bases not matched to a gene. CDR1 is SQVTM, CDR2 ANQGSEA, per germline. The CDR3 sequence is 13 residues long. CDR3 coding DNA: TGCAGCGTTGAACGGGAATCGGGGGGAAAACAGTTCTTC. Translating gives CSVERESGGKQFF.

The CDR3: CASRQWRDADTQYF. CDR3 coding DNA: TGTGCCAGCAGGCAGTGGCGGGACGCAGATACGCAGTATTTT. This chain connects TRBV6-5 to TRBJ2-3; TRBD2 is a possible D gene (6 bases). Germline CDR1 and CDR2: MNHEY and SVGAGI. Trimming took off 6 bases at V and 4 bases at J, with 14 bases between the two ends. CDR3 length: 14 amino acids.

The rearrangement links TRBV7-3 to TRBJ1-1, with D hard to call. V gave up 5 bases and J gave up 1 base, with 17 bases separating them. The CDR3 has 16 amino acids. Germline loops: CDR1 SGHTA, CDR2 FQGTGA. The CDR3: CASSPNAPFGNTEAFF. As DNA, the CDR3 is TGTGCCAGCAGCCCGAACGCGCCCTTTGGGAACACTGAAGCTTTCTTT.

The chain employs TRBV30 and TRBJ2-6; no definite D call. The CDR3 sequence is 14 residues long. The germline V and J ends were trimmed by 2 bases and 0 bases, with 5 bases remaining between them. The V gene's germline CDR1 is GTSNPN and CDR2 SVGIG (reference sequence). The CDR3 is CAWSFSSGANVLTF. CDR3 DNA: TGTGCCTGGAGTTTTAGCTCTGGGGCCAACGTCCTGACTTTC.

The V call is TRBV5-1, the J call TRBJ2-6; possible D gene TRBD2, 5 bases. V shed 0 bases and J shed 2 bases, with 9 bases lying between them. This CDR3 has 16 residues. Germline loops: CDR1 SGHRS, CDR2 YFSETQ. CDR3 in DNA: TGCGCCAGCAGCTTGGGAGCTAGCACTGGGGCCAACGTCCTGACTTTC. This codes for CASSLGASTGANVLTF.

V is TRBV7-8 and J is TRBJ1-1; D perhaps matches TRBD1 (5 bases). From germline, CDR1 is SGHVS and CDR2 FQNEAQ. The CDR3 is 13 amino acids. Trimming removed 7 bases from V and 7 bases from J, with 16 bases in between. The CDR3 here is CASTVNWGGEAFF. CDR3 in DNA: TGTGCCAGCACCGTCAACTGGGGCGGTGAAGCTTTCTTT.

The chain links TRBV27 to TRBJ2-7, with TRBD1 matching 7 bases. The CDR3 consists of 11 residues. J lost 5 bases, V lost 8 bases, and 3 bases had no gene match. Germline V lookup: CDR1 MNHEY, CDR2 SMNVEV (reference sequence). In nucleotides, the CDR3 is TGTGCCAGCTACAGGGGTCACGAGCAGTACTTC. Encoded protein: CASYRGHEQYF.

In its sample, this clone was seen once. The J gene is TRBJ1-1, the V gene TRBV11-2, with a possible D match to TRBD1 (5 bases). The germline V and J ends were trimmed by 8 bases and 0 bases, with 10 bases remaining between them. Germline V gene lookup returns CDR1 SGHAT and CDR2 FQNNGV. This CDR3 has 13 residues. The CDR3 nucleotides read TGTGCCAGCGGCGGGGGTTTGAACACTGAAGCTTTCTTT. Its protein product is CASGGGLNTEAFF.

The rearrangement links TRBV28 to TRBJ2-2, with 7 bases matching TRBD1. This CDR3 region has 15 residues. Germline values: CDR1 MDHEN, CDR2 SYDVKM. V shed 2 bases, J shed 2 bases, and the junction held 2 bases outside the gene matches. The CDR3 protein is CASSLQGVNTGELFF. CDR3 nucleotides: TGTGCCAGCAGTTTACAGGGGGTAAACACCGGGGAGCTGTTTTTT.

The rearrangement uses TRBV5-4 and TRBJ2-2; TRBD2 might be the D (5 bases). Germline values: CDR1 SGHNT, CDR2 YYREEE (reference sequence). Trimming pared 4 bases from V and 8 bases from J, leaving 12 bases between. The CDR3 loop spans 13 amino acids. The DNA for the CDR3 is TGTGCCAGCAGCCGGGGAGCCCCGGGGGAGCTGTTTTTT. It specifies CASSRGAPGELFF. Together with reference TRBV5-4 and TRBJ2-2, the CDR3 gives the full variable domain: ETGVTQSPTHLIKTRGQQVTLRCSSQSGHNTVSWYQQALGQGPQFIFQYYREEENGRGNFPPRFSGLQFPNYSSELNVNALELDDSALYLCASSRGAPGELFFGEGSRLTVL.

The V and J genes are TRBV19 and TRBJ1-6; 8 bases align to TRBD1. The V segment lost 5 bases and the J segment 6 bases; nucleotides outside the gene matches: 3. CDR3 length equals 14 residues. Germline CDR1 and CDR2: LNHDA and SQIVND (reference sequence). In DNA form, the CDR3 reads TGTGCCAGTAGTTCGGGACAGGTTAATTCACCCCTCCACTTT. Translated, it gives CASSSGQVNSPLHF.